This T cell receptor (beta chain) was captured in a study of blood T cell repertoires in COVID-19. Some clones are missing from TCRdb's copy, which holds only in-frame ones; the method was immunoSEQ multiplex PCR. This repertoire shows about 380,000 clones, around 87% found once; its top ten account for about 1.5%. Of note for this clone: The same CDR3 also results from other DNA sequences found in this sample.

CDR1 and CDR2 (germline): SQVTM, ANQGSEA. V was cut by 3 bases and J by 0 bases, with 8 bases left in between. The CDR3 loop spans 13 amino acids. Input material: PBMCs or T cells enriched from blood (not recorded which). The chain combines TRBV29-1 with TRBJ1-2; D might be TRBD1 (6 bases). The receptor comes from a man aged 25-45 years who had recovered from COVID-19. CDR3 in amino acids: CSVDRGSNYGYTF. The CDR3 DNA reads as TGCAGCGTTGACAGGGGTTCTAACTATGGCTACACCTTC.